These 22 T cell receptor beta chains share one sample of origin, sequenced in a study of cytomegalovirus exposure and HLA in healthy donors. The PCR was carried out with 60 Vbeta primers and 13 Jbeta primers. Sequencing was performed with immunoSEQ multiplex PCR; in TCRdb, only in-frame clones are kept and a portion is missing. The table has roughly 150,000 clones, 80% seen once. The sequencing input was PBMCs. The receptors shown here come from a male donor in good health and CMV-seronegative.

The V call is TRBV7-8, the J call TRBJ1-5; 11 bases map to TRBD1. The CDR3 consists of 15 residues. Germline lookup yields CDR1 SGHVS and CDR2 FQNEAQ. With V trimmed by 5 bases and J by 6 bases, 6 bases remained unmatched. Here the CDR3 reads CASSRGQGAGQPQHF. CDR3 bases: TGTGCCAGCAGCCGCGGACAGGGGGCGGGTCAGCCCCAGCATTTT.

The chain combines TRBV4-1 with TRBJ1-3; D may be TRBD1 (6 bases). V dropped 9 bases and J dropped 0 bases, with 24 bases sitting between them. Germline-derived CDR1 and CDR2 are MGHRA and YSYEKL. The CDR3 consists of 18 residues. The CDR3 region has the DNA TGCGCCAGTAGACATTTGGGGGCGCCACCGGGCTCTGGAAACACCATATATTTT. Protein: CASRHLGAPPGSGNTIYF.

This chain joins TRBV7-6 and TRBJ2-1; maybe TRBD1 (5 bases). Trimming took off 5 bases at V and 6 bases at J, with 8 bases between the two ends. The CDR3 totals 12 residues. Germline-derived CDR1 and CDR2 are SGHVS and FNYEAQ. The CDR3 coding sequence is TGTGCCAGCAGCGCTCAGGGCAATGAGCAGTTCTTC. Translated, it gives CASSAQGNEQFF.

This clone was seen a few times. V usage is TRBV7-2 and J usage is TRBJ1-2, with D maybe TRBD1 (6 bases). CDR1 SGHTA and CDR2 FQGNSA come from the germline V gene. V lost 1 base to trimming and J lost 8 bases, with 14 bases between them. The CDR3 runs to 14 residues. CDR3 amino acids: CASSLGWTAGGYTF. In DNA, the CDR3 is TGTGCCAGCAGCTTAGGGTGGACAGCGGGAGGCTACACCTTC. Full variable domain (missing parts from reference TRBV7-2 and TRBJ1-2): GAGVSQSPSNKVTEKGKDVELRCDPISGHTALYWYRQSLGQGLEFLIYFQGNSAPDKSGLPSDRFSAERTGGSVSTLTIQRTQQEDSAVYLCASSLGWTAGGYTFGSGTRLTVV.

Only a few counts were recorded for this clone. The rearrangement links TRBV30 to TRBJ1-4; D possibly corresponds to TRBD1 (6 bases). The CDR3 consists of 15 residues. V shed 1 base and J shed 4 bases, with 13 bases lying between them. CDR1 is GTSNPN, CDR2 SVGIG, per germline (reference sequence). The DNA of the CDR3 is TGTGCCTGGAGTGGGCAGGGGATCGGTAATGAAAAACTGTTTTTT. Residues: CAWSGQGIGNEKLFF.

V is TRBV6-5 and J is TRBJ1-2; TRBD1 matches at 7 bases. Trimming removed 7 bases from V and 2 bases from J; junction bases left unmatched: 4. CDR1 is MNHEY and CDR2 is SVGAGI in the germline V gene. The CDR3 loop spans 13 amino acids. The CDR3 protein is CASKLTGNYGYTF. CDR3 in DNA: TGTGCCAGCAAGTTGACAGGGAACTATGGCTACACCTTC.

This chain links TRBV7-2 with TRBJ1-3; possible D gene TRBD1, 6 bases. V lost 5 bases to trimming and J lost 0 bases, with 11 bases between them. This CDR3 has 15 amino acids. Germline V gene sequence: CDR1 SGHTA, CDR2 FQGNSA. CDR3 bases: TGTGCCAGCAGCCCAACAGGGACCTCTGGAAACACCATATATTTT. It translates to CASSPTGTSGNTIYF.

A word on this clone: Germline is not matched at one junction end, which may reflect a read error. The gene calls are TRBV7-9 and TRBJ2-7; TRBD2 aligns across 9 bases. From germline, CDR1 is SEHNR and CDR2 FQNEAQ (reference sequence). The CDR3 sequence is 16 residues long. For the CDR3, the DNA is TGTTCCAGCATCCCACCCGGGGCTAGCGGGGTCTACGAGCAGTACTTC. Translating gives CSSIPPGASGVYEQYF. Looking up the rest from reference TRBV7-9 and TRBJ2-7 gives the full variable domain: DTGVSQNPRHKITKRGQNVTFRCDPISEHNRLYWYRQTLGQGPEFLTYFQNEAQLEKSRLLSDRFSAERPKGSFSTLEIQRTEQGDSAMYLCSSIPPGASGVYEQYFGPGTRLTVT.

This rearrangement joins TRBV19 to TRBJ1-5; 7 bases align to TRBD1. Germline CDR1 LNHDA, CDR2 SQIVND (reference sequence). The trim removed 1 base at V and 6 bases at J, leaving 12 bases unmatched. The CDR3 loop spans 17 amino acids. This chain's CDR3 is CASSIGPGGGASQPQHF. DNA for the CDR3: TGTGCCAGTAGTATAGGCCCGGGAGGGGGCGCGTCTCAGCCCCAGCATTTT.

Concerning this clone itself: At one of its ends the junction is not consistent with the germline gene, which may arise from a read error. The chain links TRBV7-2 to TRBJ2-2; D may be TRBD2 (7 bases). CDR1 is SGHTA, CDR2 FQGNSA, per germline. The CDR3 sequence is 18 residues long. The CDR3 loop reads CAGSLGPLRGGVHGELFF. The CDR3, as DNA: TGTGCCGGCAGCTTAGGGCCCCTTAGGGGGGGTGTGCACGGGGAGCTGTTTTTT. Variable domain in full (rest from reference TRBV7-2 and TRBJ2-2): GAGVSQSPSNKVTEKGKDVELRCDPISGHTALYWYRQSLGQGLEFLIYFQGNSAPDKSGLPSDRFSAERTGGSVSTLTIQRTQQEDSAVYLCAGSLGPLRGGVHGELFFGEGSRLTVL.

This chain uses TRBV5-6 with TRBJ2-3, with 10 bases matching TRBD1. CDR1 and CDR2 (germline): SGHDT, YYEEEE. The CDR3 length is 18 residues. Germline trimming cut 4 bases from V and 5 bases from J; bases unmatched to any gene: 16. CDR3 sequence reads: CASSTPHTDRGGEDTQYF. The CDR3 DNA reads as TGTGCCAGCAGCACCCCCCATACGGACAGGGGGGGCGAAGATACGCAGTATTTT.

This clone has only a few counts. This sequence joins TRBV6-6 and TRBJ1-2, with TRBD1 as a possible D gene (5 bases). Germline-derived CDR1 and CDR2 are MNHNY and SVGAGI (reference sequence). There are 13 residues in the CDR3. The germline V and J ends were trimmed by 6 bases and 3 bases, with 11 bases remaining between them. The CDR3 spells CASRSTDYYGYTF. The CDR3 DNA follows: TGTGCCAGCAGATCGACAGACTACTATGGCTACACCTTC.

The chain recombines TRBV5-1 with TRBJ1-2; 8 bases agree with TRBD1. Per germline, CDR1 SGHRS and CDR2 YFSETQ. Trimming removed 3 bases from V and 3 bases from J; junction bases left unmatched: 7. This CDR3 spans 15 amino acids. The CDR3 DNA is TGCGCCAGCAGCTCACAGGGGGAGCCTCACTATGGCTACACCTTC. Translation: CASSSQGEPHYGYTF.

This chain uses TRBV5-8 with TRBJ2-3; unclear D gene. CDR1 and CDR2 (germline): SGHTS, YDEGEE. Trimming shortened V by 5 bases and J by 4 bases, and 5 bases separated the two germline ends. The CDR3 consists of 11 residues. In DNA form, the CDR3 reads TGTGCCAGCAGTATATCAGATACGCAGTATTTT. It codes for CASSISDTQYF.

The CDR3 sequence is CASSLAQASAQHF. The CDR3 DNA follows: TGTGCCAGCAGCTTAGCGCAGGCGTCGGCCCAGCATTTT. The chain links TRBV7-2 to TRBJ1-5, with D unresolved. Trimming took off 0 bases at V and 11 bases at J, with 11 bases between the two ends. The CDR3 length is 13 residues. The germline V gene encodes CDR1 SGHTA and CDR2 FQGNSA.

V usage is TRBV30 and J usage is TRBJ2-7; D is perhaps TRBD1 (5 bases). This CDR3 region has 13 residues. V was clipped by 5 bases and J by 1 base, with 12 bases between them. The germline V gene encodes CDR1 GTSNPN and CDR2 SVGIG (reference sequence). In nucleotides, the CDR3 is TGTGCCTGGTCCCCAGGGCTTTCCTACGAGCAGTACTTC. Its translation is CAWSPGLSYEQYF.

The rearrangement joins TRBV5-6 to TRBJ2-7, with 9 bases aligning to TRBD2. Trimming cost V 3 bases and J 5 bases; bases outside gene matches: 6. The V gene's germline CDR1 is SGHDT and CDR2 YYEEEE. CDR3 length: 14 amino acids. Here the CDR3 DNA reads TGTGCCAGCAGCTCAGCGGGGGGTTCCGACGAGCAGTACTTC. Amino acid sequence: CASSSAGGSDEQYF.

The chain joins TRBV6-1 to TRBJ1-2, with D perhaps TRBD1 (6 bases). Germline loops: CDR1 MNHNS, CDR2 SASEGT. CDR3 size: 14 residues. Trimming removed 5 bases at V and 1 base at J, with 11 bases between. The CDR3 region has the DNA TGTGCCAGCAGTAACAGGGACATTAACTATGGCTACACCTTC. Translated, it gives CASSNRDINYGYTF.

J is TRBJ2-7 and V is TRBV4-3; possible D gene TRBD2, 5 bases. The V gene's germline CDR1 is LGHNA and CDR2 YSLEER. CDR3 length: 21 amino acids. Trimming removed 1 base from V and 0 bases from J, with 28 bases in between. The CDR3 region has the DNA TGCGCCAGCAGCCAAGTTCTTCGGTCGCGGACTCAAGGTCGGGCCTCCTACGAGCAGTACTTC. Its translation: CASSQVLRSRTQGRASYEQYF.

The chain has TRBV18 and TRBJ2-5; 8 bases align to TRBD2. This CDR3 is built from 16 residues. Trimming cost V 0 bases and J 4 bases; bases outside gene matches: 7. Germline values: CDR1 KGHSH, CDR2 LQKENI. The CDR3 is CASSPPRGARSETQYF. The CDR3 nucleotides read TGTGCCAGCTCACCACCGCGGGGGGCCCGATCAGAGACCCAGTACTTC.

This clone occurred once. V and J are TRBV7-2 and TRBJ1-2, with 7 bases matching TRBD1. The CDR3 runs 15 residues. In germline, CDR1 is SGHTA, CDR2 FQGNSA. V shed 7 bases, J shed 2 bases, and the junction held 10 bases outside the gene matches. CDR3 bases: TGTGCCAGCACCTTGGGACAGATCCAGAACTATGGCTACACCTTC. Protein product: CASTLGQIQNYGYTF.

The V gene is TRBV7-9, the J gene TRBJ1-4, with 8 bases fitting TRBD1. With V trimmed by 5 bases and J by 1 base, 9 bases remained unmatched. The CDR3 is 17 amino acids. In germline, CDR1 is SEHNR, CDR2 FQNEAQ (reference sequence). The DNA of the CDR3 is TGTGCCAGCAGCCGAAGGACAGGGTCTGGAACTAATGAAAAACTGTTTTTT. Translating it yields CASSRRTGSGTNEKLFF.